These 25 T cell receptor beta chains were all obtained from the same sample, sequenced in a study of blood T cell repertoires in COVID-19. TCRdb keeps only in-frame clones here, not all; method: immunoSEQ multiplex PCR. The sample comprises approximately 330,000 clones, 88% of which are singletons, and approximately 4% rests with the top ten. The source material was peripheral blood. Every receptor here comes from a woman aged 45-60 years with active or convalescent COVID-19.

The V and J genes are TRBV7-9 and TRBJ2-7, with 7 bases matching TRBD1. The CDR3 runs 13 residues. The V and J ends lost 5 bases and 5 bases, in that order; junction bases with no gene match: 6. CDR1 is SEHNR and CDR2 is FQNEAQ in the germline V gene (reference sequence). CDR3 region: CASSPRQGHEQYF. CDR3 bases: TGTGCCAGCAGCCCAAGACAGGGACACGAGCAGTACTTC.

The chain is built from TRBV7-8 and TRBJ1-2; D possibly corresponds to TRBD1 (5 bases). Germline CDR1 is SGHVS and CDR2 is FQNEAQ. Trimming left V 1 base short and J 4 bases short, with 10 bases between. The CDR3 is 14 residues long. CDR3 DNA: TGTGCCAGCAGCTTAGAGGCAGGGATCTATGGCTACACCTTC. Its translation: CASSLEAGIYGYTF.

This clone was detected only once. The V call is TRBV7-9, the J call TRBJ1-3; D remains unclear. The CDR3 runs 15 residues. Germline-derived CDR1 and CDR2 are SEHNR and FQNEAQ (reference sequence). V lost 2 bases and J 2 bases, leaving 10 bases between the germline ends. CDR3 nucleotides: TGTGCCAGCAGCTTATCCCAAGCACCTGGAAACACCATATATTTT. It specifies CASSLSQAPGNTIYF.

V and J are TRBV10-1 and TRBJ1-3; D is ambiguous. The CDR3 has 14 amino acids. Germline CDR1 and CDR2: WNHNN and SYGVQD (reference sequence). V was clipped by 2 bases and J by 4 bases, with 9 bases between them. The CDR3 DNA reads TGCGCCAGCAGTGAGGCTCTGGAGGGAAACACCATATATTTT. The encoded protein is CASSEALEGNTIYF.

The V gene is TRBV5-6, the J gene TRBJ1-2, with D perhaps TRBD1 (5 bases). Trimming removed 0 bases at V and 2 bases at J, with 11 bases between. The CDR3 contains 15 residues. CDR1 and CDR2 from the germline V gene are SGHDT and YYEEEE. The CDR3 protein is CASSLGQGWNYGYTF. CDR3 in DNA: TGTGCCAGCAGCTTGGGGCAGGGATGGAACTATGGCTACACCTTC.

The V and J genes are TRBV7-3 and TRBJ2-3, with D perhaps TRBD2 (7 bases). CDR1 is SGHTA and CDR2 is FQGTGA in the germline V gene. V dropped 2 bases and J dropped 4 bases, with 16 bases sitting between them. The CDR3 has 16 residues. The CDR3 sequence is CASSLGYGGAADTQYF. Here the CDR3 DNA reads TGTGCCAGCAGCTTAGGTTATGGGGGGGCCGCAGATACGCAGTATTTT.

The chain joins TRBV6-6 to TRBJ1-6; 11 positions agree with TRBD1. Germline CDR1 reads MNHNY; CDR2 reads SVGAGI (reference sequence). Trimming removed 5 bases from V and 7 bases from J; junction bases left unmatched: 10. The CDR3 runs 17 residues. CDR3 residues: CASSRAGQGARNSPLHF. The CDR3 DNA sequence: TGTGCCAGCAGTCGGGCTGGACAGGGGGCGCGAAATTCACCCCTCCACTTT.

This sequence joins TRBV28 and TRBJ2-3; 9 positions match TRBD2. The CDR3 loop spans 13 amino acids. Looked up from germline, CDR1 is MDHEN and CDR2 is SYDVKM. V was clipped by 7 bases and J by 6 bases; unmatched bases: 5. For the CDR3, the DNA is TGTGCCAGCATTAGCGGGAGATCCGATACGCAGTATTTT. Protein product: CASISGRSDTQYF. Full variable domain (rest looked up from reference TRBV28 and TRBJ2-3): DVKVTQSSRYLVKRTGEKVFLECVQDMDHENMFWYRQDPGLGLRLIYFSYDVKMKEKGDIPEGYSVSREKKERFSLILESASTNQTSMYLCASISGRSDTQYFGPGTRLTVL.

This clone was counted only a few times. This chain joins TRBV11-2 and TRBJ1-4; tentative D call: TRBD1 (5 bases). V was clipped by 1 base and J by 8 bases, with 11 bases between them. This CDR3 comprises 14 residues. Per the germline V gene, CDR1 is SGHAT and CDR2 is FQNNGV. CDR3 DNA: TGTGCCAGCAGCTTAGGGGGGGGAAGCGAAAAACTGTTTTTT. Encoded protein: CASSLGGGSEKLFF.

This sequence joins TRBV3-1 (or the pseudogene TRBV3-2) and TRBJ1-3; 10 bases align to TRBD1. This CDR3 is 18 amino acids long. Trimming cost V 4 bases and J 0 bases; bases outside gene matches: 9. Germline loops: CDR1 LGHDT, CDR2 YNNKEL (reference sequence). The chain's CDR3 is CASSRRQGAFSSGNTIYF. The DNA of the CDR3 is TGTGCCAGCAGCCGCCGACAGGGGGCTTTCTCCTCTGGAAACACCATATATTTT.

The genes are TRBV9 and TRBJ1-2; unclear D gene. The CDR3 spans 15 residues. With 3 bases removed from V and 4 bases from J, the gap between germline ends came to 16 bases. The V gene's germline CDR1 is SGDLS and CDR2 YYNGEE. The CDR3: CASSAFGGSGYGYTF. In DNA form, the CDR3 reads TGTGCCAGCAGCGCTTTTGGTGGGTCGGGCTATGGCTACACCTTC. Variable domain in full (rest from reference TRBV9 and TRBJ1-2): DSGVTQTPKHLITATGQRVTLRCSPRSGDLSVYWYQQSLDQGLQFLIQYYNGEERAKGNILERFSAQQFPDLHSELNLSSLELGDSALYFCASSAFGGSGYGYTFGSGTRLTVV.

In nucleotides, the CDR3 is TGTGCCAGCAGCCTAAAGGGTAGCGCGCAGCCCCAGCATTTT. Translated, it gives CASSLKGSAQPQHF. The chain has TRBV6-2 or TRBV6-3 and TRBJ1-5; D ambiguous. Germline V gives CDR1 MNHEY, CDR2 SVGEGT. V was cut by 6 bases and J by 7 bases, with 16 bases left in between. There are 14 residues in the CDR3.

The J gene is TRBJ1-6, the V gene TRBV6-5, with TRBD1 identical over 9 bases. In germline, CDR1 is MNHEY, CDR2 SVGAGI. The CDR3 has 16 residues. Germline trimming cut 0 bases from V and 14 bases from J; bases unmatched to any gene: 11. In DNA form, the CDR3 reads TGTGCCAGCAGTTACTCTCCGGGACAGGGAGCTCCATCCCTCCACTTT. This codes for CASSYSPGQGAPSLHF.

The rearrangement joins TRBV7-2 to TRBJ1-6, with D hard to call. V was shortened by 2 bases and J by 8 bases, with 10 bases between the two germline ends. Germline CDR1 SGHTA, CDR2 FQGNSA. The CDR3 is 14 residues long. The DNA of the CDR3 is TGTGCCAGCAGCTTAATCGGAGTCGATTCACCCCTCCACTTT. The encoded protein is CASSLIGVDSPLHF.

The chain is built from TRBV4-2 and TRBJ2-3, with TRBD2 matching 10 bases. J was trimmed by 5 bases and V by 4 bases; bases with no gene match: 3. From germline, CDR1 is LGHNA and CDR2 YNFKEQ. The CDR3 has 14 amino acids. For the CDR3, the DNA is TGTGCCAGCAGCCCCGGGACTAGCGAAGATACGCAGTATTTT. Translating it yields CASSPGTSEDTQYF.

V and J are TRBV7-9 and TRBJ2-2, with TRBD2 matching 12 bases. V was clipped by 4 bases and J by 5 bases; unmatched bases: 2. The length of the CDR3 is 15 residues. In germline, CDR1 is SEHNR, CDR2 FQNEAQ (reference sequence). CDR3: CASSSGLAGTGELFF. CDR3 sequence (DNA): TGTGCCAGCAGCTCCGGACTAGCGGGAACCGGGGAGCTGTTTTTT.

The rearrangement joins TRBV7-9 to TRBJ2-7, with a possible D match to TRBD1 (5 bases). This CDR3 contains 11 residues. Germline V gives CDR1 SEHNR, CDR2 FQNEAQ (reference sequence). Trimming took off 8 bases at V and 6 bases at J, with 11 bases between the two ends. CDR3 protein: CASGKGFEQYF. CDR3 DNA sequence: TGTGCCAGCGGTAAGGGGTTCGAGCAGTACTTC. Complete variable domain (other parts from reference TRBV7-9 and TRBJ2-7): DTGVSQNPRHKITKRGQNVTFRCDPISEHNRLYWYRQTLGQGPEFLTYFQNEAQLEKSRLLSDRFSAERPKGSFSTLEIQRTEQGDSAMYLCASGKGFEQYFGPGTRLTVT.

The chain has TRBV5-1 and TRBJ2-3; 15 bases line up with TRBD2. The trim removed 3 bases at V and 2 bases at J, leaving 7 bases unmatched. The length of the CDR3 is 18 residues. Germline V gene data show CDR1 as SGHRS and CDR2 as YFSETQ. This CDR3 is CASSSGLAGGWVTDTQYF. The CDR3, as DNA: TGCGCCAGCAGCTCGGGACTAGCGGGAGGATGGGTCACAGATACGCAGTATTTT.

CDR3 DNA: TGTGCCAGCAGTTATATAGCGGGACGCAGCTCCTACAATGAGCAGTTCTTC. Its protein product is CASSYIAGRSSYNEQFF. The chain combines TRBV6-2 or TRBV6-3 with TRBJ2-1; 8 bases match TRBD2. The CDR3 has 17 residues. J was trimmed by 0 bases and V by 3 bases; bases with no gene match: 7. Germline V gives CDR1 MNHEY, CDR2 SVGEGT.

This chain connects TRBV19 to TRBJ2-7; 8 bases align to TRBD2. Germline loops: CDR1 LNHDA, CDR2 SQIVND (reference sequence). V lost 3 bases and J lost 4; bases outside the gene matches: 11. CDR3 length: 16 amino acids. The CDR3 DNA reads TGTGCCAGTAGTATCCACGGGGGGGGCTCTGGTTACGAGCAGTACTTC. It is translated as CASSIHGGGSGYEQYF.

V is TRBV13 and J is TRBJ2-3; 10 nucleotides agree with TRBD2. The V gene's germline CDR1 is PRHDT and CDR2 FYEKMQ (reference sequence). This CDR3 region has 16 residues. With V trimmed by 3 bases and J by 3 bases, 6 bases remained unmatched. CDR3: CASSFSGRAGTDTQYF. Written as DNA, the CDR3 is TGTGCCAGCAGCTTCAGCGGGAGGGCTGGAACAGATACGCAGTATTTT.

CDR3 DNA sequence: TGTGCCAGCAGCCCCCTTCGACAGGGAGAGACCCAGTACTTC. Its translation: CASSPLRQGETQYF. The chain recombines TRBV27 with TRBJ2-5; 7 bases are a match to TRBD1. With V trimmed by 6 bases and J by 4 bases, 8 bases remained unmatched. The CDR3 is made up of 14 amino acids. Germline assignment: CDR1 MNHEY and CDR2 SMNVEV (reference sequence).

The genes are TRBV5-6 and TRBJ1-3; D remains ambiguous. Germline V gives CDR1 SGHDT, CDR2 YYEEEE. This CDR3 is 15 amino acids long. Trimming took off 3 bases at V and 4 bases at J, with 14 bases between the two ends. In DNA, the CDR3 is TGTGCCAGCAGCTCCCGCTCGGCAGGAGGAAACACCATATATTTT. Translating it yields CASSSRSAGGNTIYF.

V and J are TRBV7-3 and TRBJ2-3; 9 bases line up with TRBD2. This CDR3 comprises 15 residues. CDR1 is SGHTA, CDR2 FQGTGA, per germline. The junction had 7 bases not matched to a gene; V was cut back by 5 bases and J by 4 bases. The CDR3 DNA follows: TGTGCCAGCAGCCCTACTGGCGGGGGGGCAGATACGCAGTATTTT. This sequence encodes CASSPTGGGADTQYF.

CDR3 loop: CASSRRDRGGDTQYF. In nucleotides, the CDR3 is TGCGCCAGCAGCCGCCGGGACAGGGGGGGAGATACGCAGTATTTT. The V call is TRBV4-3, the J call TRBJ2-3, with 11 nucleotides matching TRBD1. Germline assignment: CDR1 LGHNA and CDR2 YSLEER. The trim removed 4 bases at V and 5 bases at J, leaving 5 bases unmatched. This CDR3 spans 15 amino acids.